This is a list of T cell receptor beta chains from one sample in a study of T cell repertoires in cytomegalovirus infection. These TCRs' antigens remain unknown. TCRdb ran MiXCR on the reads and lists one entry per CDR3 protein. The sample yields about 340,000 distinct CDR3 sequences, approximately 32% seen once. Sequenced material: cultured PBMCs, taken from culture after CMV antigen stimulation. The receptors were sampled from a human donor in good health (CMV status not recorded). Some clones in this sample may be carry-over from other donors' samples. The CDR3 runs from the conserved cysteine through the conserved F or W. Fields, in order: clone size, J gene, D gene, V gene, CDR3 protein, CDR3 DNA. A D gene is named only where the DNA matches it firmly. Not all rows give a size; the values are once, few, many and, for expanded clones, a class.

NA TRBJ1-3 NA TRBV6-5 CASSPTGGFTGNTIYF TGTGCCAGCAGTCCCACGGGGGGATTCACGGGAAACACCATATATTTT
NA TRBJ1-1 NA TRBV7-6 CASSLVDPTAEAFF TGTGCCAGCAGCTTGGTTGACCCGACGGCTGAAGCTTTCTTT
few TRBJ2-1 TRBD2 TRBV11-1 CASSSAGGNEQFF TGTGCCAGCAGCTCTGCGGGGGGCAATGAGCAGTTCTTC
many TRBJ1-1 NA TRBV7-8 CASSFLEMNTEAFF TGTGCCAGCAGCTTTCTAGAAATGAACACTGAAGCTTTCTTT
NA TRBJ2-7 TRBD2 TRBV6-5 CASSYSGLAGGYEQYF TGTGCCAGCAGTTACTCGGGACTAGCGGGGGGCTACGAGCAGTACTTC
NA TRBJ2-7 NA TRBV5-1 CASSLAMASGEQYF TGCGCCAGCAGCTTGGCCATGGCTTCTGGCGAGCAGTACTTC
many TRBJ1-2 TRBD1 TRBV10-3 CAISGQGRLYGYTF TGTGCCATCAGCGGACAGGGACGGCTATATGGCTACACCTTC
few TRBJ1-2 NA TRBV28 CASSRTFGEHTF TGTGCCAGCAGCCGTACGTTTGGGGAGCACACCTTC
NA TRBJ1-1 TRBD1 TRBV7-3 CASSYSGQGLIFF TGTGCCAGCAGTTACTCCGGACAGGGACTAATTTTCTTT
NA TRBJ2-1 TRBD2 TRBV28 CASRGGGGLAGENEQFF TGTGCCAGCAGAGGGGGGGGGGGACTAGCGGGAGAGAATGAGCAGTTCTTC
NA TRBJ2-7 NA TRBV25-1 CASSDSYGLGYEQYF TGTGCCAGCAGTGACTCATATGGATTAGGGTACGAGCAGTACTTC
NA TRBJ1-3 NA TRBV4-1 CASSQDRGRRYSGNTIYF TGCGCCAGCAGCCAAGATCGCGGACGGAGATACTCTGGAAACACCATATATTTT
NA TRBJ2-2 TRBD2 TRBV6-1 CASGTSRAGGRNTGELFF TGTGCCAGCGGGACGAGTCGGGCGGGAGGGCGGAACACCGGGGAGCTGTTTTTT
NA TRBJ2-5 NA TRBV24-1 CATSAGRGAAETQYF TGTGCCACCAGTGCCGGTAGGGGGGCAGCGGAGACCCAGTACTTC
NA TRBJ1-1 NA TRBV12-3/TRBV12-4 CASSGSPEAFF TGTGCCAGCAGCGGAAGCCCTGAAGCTTTCTTT
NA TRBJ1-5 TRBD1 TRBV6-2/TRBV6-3 CASSPRTGPNQPQHF TGTGCCAGCAGCCCAAGGACAGGGCCCAATCAGCCCCAGCATTTT
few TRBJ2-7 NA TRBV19 CASSITVPYEQYF TGTGCCAGTAGTATCACAGTCCCCTACGAGCAGTACTTC
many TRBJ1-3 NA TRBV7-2 CASSLLTIPSGNTIYF TGTGCCAGCAGCTTACTCACCATACCCTCTGGAAACACCATATATTTT
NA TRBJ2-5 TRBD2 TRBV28 CASSALSSGGYQETQYF TGTGCCAGCAGTGCCTTATCTAGCGGGGGCTACCAAGAGACCCAGTACTTC
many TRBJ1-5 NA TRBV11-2 CASSRQGNQPQHF TGTGCCAGCAGCCGACAGGGCAATCAGCCCCAGCATTTT
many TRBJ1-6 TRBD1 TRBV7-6 CASSFGQGGSYNSPLHF TGTGCCAGCAGCTTCGGACAGGGAGGGTCCTATAATTCACCCCTCCACTTT
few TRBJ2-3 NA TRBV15 CATNKGGLRTDTQYF TGTGCCACGAATAAAGGGGGACTTCGCACAGATACGCAGTATTTT
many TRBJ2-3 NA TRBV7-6 CASSFQPASTDTQYF TGTGCCAGCAGCTTTCAGCCAGCTAGCACAGATACGCAGTATTTT
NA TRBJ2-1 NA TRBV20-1 CSASPPENYNEQFF TGCAGTGCTAGCCCGCCGGAGAACTACAATGAGCAGTTCTTC
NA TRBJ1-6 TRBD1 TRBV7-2 CASSLDRAYNSPLHF TGTGCCAGCAGCCTGGACAGGGCCTATAATTCACCCCTCCACTTT
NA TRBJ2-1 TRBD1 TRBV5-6 CASTGTGGSYSYNEQFF TGTGCCAGCACGGGGACAGGGGGCTCCTACTCCTACAATGAGCAGTTCTTC
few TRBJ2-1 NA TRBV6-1 CAAGRGAYNEQFF TGTGCCGCAGGGAGAGGGGCCTACAATGAGCAGTTCTTC
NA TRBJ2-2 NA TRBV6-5 CASTRKGGLETGELFF TGTGCCAGCACTCGGAAGGGGGGTCTGGAAACCGGGGAGCTGTTTTTT
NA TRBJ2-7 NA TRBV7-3 CASSLYPRGPSYEQYF TGTGCCAGCAGCTTATACCCGCGGGGGCCCTCCTACGAGCAGTACTTC
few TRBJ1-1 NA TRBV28 CASREGGGAAFF TGTGCCAGCAGGGAGGGCGGGGGTGCAGCTTTCTTT
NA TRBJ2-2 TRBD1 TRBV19 CASSVTGSGELFF TGTGCCAGTAGTGTGACAGGGTCCGGGGAGCTGTTTTTT
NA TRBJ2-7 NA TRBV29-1 CSVRLGVSYEQYF TGCAGCGTGAGACTTGGGGTCTCCTACGAGCAGTACTTC
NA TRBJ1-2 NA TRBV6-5 CATRPGGYGYTF TGTGCCACCCGCCCGGGGGGGTATGGCTACACCTTC
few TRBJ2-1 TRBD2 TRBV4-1 CASSQVAGQLYNEQFF TGCGCCAGCAGCCAAGTAGCGGGCCAGCTCTACAATGAGCAGTTCTTC
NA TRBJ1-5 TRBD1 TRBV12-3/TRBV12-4 CASSPGQGRGDQPQHF TGTGCCAGCAGTCCGGGACAGGGGAGGGGGGATCAGCCCCAGCATTTT
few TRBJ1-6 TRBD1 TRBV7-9 CASSSRDRENSPLHF TGTGCCAGCAGCTCCCGGGACAGAGAGAATTCACCCCTCCACTTT
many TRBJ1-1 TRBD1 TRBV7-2 CASSWPGQVNTEAFF TGTGCCAGCAGCTGGCCGGGACAGGTTAACACTGAAGCTTTCTTT
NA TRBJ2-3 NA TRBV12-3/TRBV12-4 CASSFRTSTDTQYF TGTGCCAGCAGTTTTAGGACTTCCACAGATACGCAGTATTTT
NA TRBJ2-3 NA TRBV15 CATSRARAATQYF TGTGCCACCAGCAGAGCCCGGGCGGCTACGCAGTATTTT
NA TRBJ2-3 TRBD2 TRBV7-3 CASSLDGGADTQYF TGTGCCAGCAGTCTCGACGGGGGGGCAGATACGCAGTATTTT
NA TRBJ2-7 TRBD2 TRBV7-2 CASSSASGAYEQYF TGTGCCAGCAGCTCCGCTAGCGGCGCCTACGAGCAGTACTTC
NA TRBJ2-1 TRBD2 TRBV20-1 CSARDVKSGGNNEQFF TGCAGTGCTAGAGATGTAAAGAGCGGGGGAAACAATGAGCAGTTCTTC
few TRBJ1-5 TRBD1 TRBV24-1 CATATGLGSNQPQHF TGTGCCACCGCGACAGGGTTGGGTAGCAATCAGCCCCAGCATTTT
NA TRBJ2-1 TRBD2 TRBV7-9 CASSLLAGAVYNEQFF TGTGCCAGCAGCTTACTAGCGGGAGCGGTCTACAATGAGCAGTTCTTC
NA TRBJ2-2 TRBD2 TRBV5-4 CASSSGLAGFTGELFF TGTGCCAGCAGCTCAGGACTAGCGGGATTCACCGGGGAGCTGTTTTTT
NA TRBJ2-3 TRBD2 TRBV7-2 CASSFSGSVADTQYF TGTGCCAGCAGCTTTAGCGGGAGCGTAGCAGATACGCAGTATTTT
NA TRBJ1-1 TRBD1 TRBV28 CASSHLPDRGLLDTEAFF TGTGCCAGCAGCCACCTCCCGGACAGGGGGCTTTTAGACACTGAAGCTTTCTTT
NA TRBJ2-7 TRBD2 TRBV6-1 CASSRMGLAGETEQYF TGTGCCAGCAGTAGAATGGGACTAGCGGGAGAAACCGAGCAGTACTTC
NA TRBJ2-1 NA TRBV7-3 CASSSQGIEQFF TGTGCCAGCAGCTCGCAGGGGATTGAGCAGTTCTTC
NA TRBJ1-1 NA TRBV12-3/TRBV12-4 CASSMWSTEAFF TGTGCCAGCAGTATGTGGAGCACTGAAGCTTTCTTT
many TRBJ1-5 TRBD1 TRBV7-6 CASSRDRGRQQPQHF TGTGCCAGCAGCCGAGACAGGGGGCGGCAACAGCCCCAGCATTTT
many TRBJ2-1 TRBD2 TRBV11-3 CASSLDSAPLLSGTNNEQFF TGTGCCAGCAGCTTAGATTCGGCGCCGCTTCTGAGCGGGACCAACAATGAGCAGTTCTTC
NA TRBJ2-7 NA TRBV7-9 CASSFSGEAHEQYF TGTGCCAGCAGCTTTTCGGGGGAAGCTCACGAGCAGTACTTC
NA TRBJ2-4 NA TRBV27 CASSTMRDSKNIQYF TGTGCCAGCAGTACTATGCGGGACAGCAAAAACATTCAGTACTTC
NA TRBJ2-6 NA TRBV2 CASSGAGANVLTF TGTGCCAGCAGTGGGGCTGGGGCCAACGTCCTGACTTTC
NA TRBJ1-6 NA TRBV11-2 CASSPQEYNSPLHF TGTGCCAGCAGCCCCCAGGAATATAATTCACCCCTCCACTTT